This TCR beta chain was captured by sequencing in a study of post-analysis software for immune sequencing data. At the level of the study: Patients with relapsing-remitting, secondary progressive and progressive-relapsing multiple sclerosis courses were all represented. General study points: By F measure, strong co-clustering occurred among samples prepared in the same batch. Patients used about 5 TRBV segments, including TRBV5-6, TRBV5-1 and TRBV20-1, more often than controls. Those with multiple sclerosis, the patient group, showed significantly lower normalized Chao1 diversity than controls.

From germline, CDR1 is MNHNS and CDR2 SASEGT. The CDR3 has 20 residues. V dropped 1 base and J dropped 0; count of bases not matched to a gene: 7. Each TCR beta cDNA library carried unique molecular identifiers. Each sample of about 0.9 to 11 million input T cells yielded about 500,000 cDNA molecules, so each molecule approximated one T cell. Each CDR3 protein gets one entry after TCRdb re-called the PCR reads with MiXCR. This sample has approximately 260,000 distinct CDR3 sequences, with 30% to 45% found just once. With respect to this clonotype: Its antigen is unidentified.

The sample consisted of blood. The clonotype was recovered from a girl aged 5-17 years with multiple sclerosis. The chain combines TRBV6-1 with TRBJ2-3; 16 bases are shared with TRBD2. CDR3 bases: TGTGCCAGCAGTGAAGGCTGGGGACTAGCGGGGGGGCCTAGCACAGATACGCAGTATTTT. It codes for CASSEGWGLAGGPSTDTQYF.